In this sample, the clone carrying this T cell receptor (beta chain) turned up once. Germline lookup yields CDR1 SNHLY and CDR2 FYNNEI. The CDR3 is 17 residues long. V was pared by 1 base and J by 0 bases, with 7 bases of the junction left unmatched. This sample is part of a study of T cell responses to AZD1222 COVID-19 vaccine. At the level of the study: The study pooled second doses at about 4 or about 12 weeks.

The data were produced by immunoSEQ multiplex PCR, yet TCRdb's version contains in-frame clones alone and is incomplete. This sample yields some 130,000 clones, of which roughly 90% are seen a single time; 2.5% to 3% belongs to the top ten. The chain joins TRBV2 to TRBJ2-7; TRBD1 matches 9 bases. Here the sequenced sample was peripheral blood, taken on day 0 of AZD1222 vaccination. The sequence derives from an adult in good health. This chain's CDR3 is CASSEERGQGFSYEQYF. Written as DNA, the CDR3 is TGTGCCAGCAGTGAAGAAAGAGGACAGGGGTTCTCCTACGAGCAGTACTTC.